Shown below are 10 T cell receptor beta chains from a single sample sequenced in a study of T cell repertoires in ileal Crohn's disease. Lamina propria lymphocytes from surgical specimens were isolated on a density gradient before sorting. Generated by immunoSEQ multiplex PCR, the TCRdb table keeps only in-frame clones and is missing some. The table lists 2,600 or so clones, 90% of them singletons. The sample was CD4+ T cells sorted from the ileum. These receptors were taken from an adult with Crohn's disease.

This rearrangement joins TRBV28 to TRBJ2-5, with 9 bases matching TRBD1. Germline V gives CDR1 MDHEN, CDR2 SYDVKM. After removal of 7 bases from V and 1 base from J, the junction contained 7 bases not matched to a gene. This CDR3 spans 15 amino acids. DNA for the CDR3: TGTGCCAGCATCTCCGGGACAGGGCTCCAAGAGACCCAGTACTTC. It encodes CASISGTGLQETQYF.

This clone was seen just once. The chain is built from TRBV30 and TRBJ2-7; TRBD1 might be the D (6 bases). CDR1 GTSNPN and CDR2 SVGIG come from the germline V gene (reference sequence). The CDR3 covers 12 residues. Trimming removed 4 bases from V and 6 bases from J, with 13 bases in between. Written as DNA, the CDR3 is TGTGCCTGGATGGACAGCCCTCCCGAGCAGTACTTC. It encodes CAWMDSPPEQYF.

The J gene is TRBJ2-3, the V gene TRBV5-1; the D gene is possibly TRBD1 (5 bases). The CDR3 totals 14 residues. Germline CDR1 and CDR2: SGHRS and YFSETQ. V gave up 0 bases and J gave up 2 bases, with 7 bases separating them. CDR3 sequence reads: CASSLGRVTDTQYF. The CDR3 DNA reads TGCGCCAGCAGCTTGGGCAGGGTCACAGATACGCAGTATTTT.

The chain has TRBV11-2 and TRBJ2-5, with D possibly being TRBD1 (6 bases). Germline CDR1 is SGHAT and CDR2 is FQNNGV. CDR3 length: 15 amino acids. Trimming shortened V by 5 bases and J by 2 bases, and 15 bases separated the two germline ends. The CDR3 coding sequence is TGTGCCAGCAGCCCAACTTGGGGGCAACAAGAGACCCAGTACTTC. It codes for CASSPTWGQQETQYF.

The chain couples TRBV10-3 to TRBJ2-1; D unresolved. Germline CDR1 reads ENHRY; CDR2 reads SYGVKD. V was clipped by 7 bases and J by 5 bases, with 15 bases between them. The CDR3 has 14 residues. The CDR3, as DNA: TGTGCCATCACCGATAGTGGTCGGGACAATGAGCAGTTCTTC. Encoded protein: CAITDSGRDNEQFF.

This chain links TRBV5-1 with TRBJ2-1, with D perhaps matching TRBD2 (5 bases). This CDR3 is built from 14 residues. The germline gives CDR1 SGHRS, CDR2 YFSETQ. Between the trimmed V and J ends, which lost 3 bases and 0 bases, there was a span of 7 bases. DNA for the CDR3: TGCGCCAGCAGCTACCGGGACTCCTACAATGAGCAGTTCTTC. Its protein is CASSYRDSYNEQFF.

This sequence joins TRBV7-3 and TRBJ2-3, with 11 nucleotides matching TRBD1. V was pared by 2 bases and J by 5 bases, with 3 bases of the junction left unmatched. The germline gives CDR1 SGHTA, CDR2 FQGTGA. The CDR3 runs to 15 residues. The chain's CDR3 is CASSLVGQGVDTQYF. In nucleotides, the CDR3 is TGTGCCAGCAGCTTAGTGGGACAGGGGGTAGATACGCAGTATTTT.

The chain joins TRBV18 to TRBJ2-7; tentatively, D is TRBD1 (7 bases). CDR1 and CDR2 (germline): KGHSH, LQKENI. The V gene lost 2 bases and the J gene lost 5 bases, with 16 bases spanning the gap. This CDR3 has 15 amino acids. The CDR3 sequence is CASSPVRGEYDEQYF. In DNA, the CDR3 is TGTGCCAGCTCACCAGTCAGGGGGGAATACGACGAGCAGTACTTC.

This rearrangement joins TRBV2 to TRBJ1-5; 7 bases are shared with TRBD1. Germline CDR1 is SNHLY and CDR2 is FYNNEI. This CDR3 region has 13 residues. After removal of 6 bases from V and 5 bases from J, the junction contained 4 bases not matched to a gene. CDR3 protein: CASRAGGDQPQHF. Here the CDR3 DNA reads TGTGCCAGCAGGGCAGGGGGTGATCAGCCCCAGCATTTT.

This clone was recorded only once. CDR3 nucleotides: TGTGCCAGCAGCCCGCGACCGGGACAGGGCAACGCCTACAATGAGCAGTTCTTC. This codes for CASSPRPGQGNAYNEQFF. V and J are TRBV5-4 and TRBJ2-1, with 9 positions matching TRBD1. The V and J ends lost 4 bases and 2 bases, in that order; junction bases with no gene match: 13. Germline V lookup: CDR1 SGHNT, CDR2 YYREEE (reference sequence). This CDR3 has 18 amino acids.